This T cell receptor (beta chain) came from a study of T cell changes during pregnancy in multiple sclerosis. Clones were sequenced by immunoSEQ multiplex PCR, and TCRdb holds only the in-frame ones, with some missing. Of approximately 70,000 clones in the sample, 75% to 95% were seen once. Trimming cost V 4 bases and J 1 base; bases outside gene matches: 5. Germline CDR1 reads SGHNT; CDR2 reads YYREEE (reference sequence). This CDR3 has 15 amino acids. Points on this clone: Other nucleotide sequences in the sample specify the same CDR3.

The rearrangement links TRBV5-4 to TRBJ2-7, with TRBD2 matching 10 bases. Sequencing used peripheral blood, obtained in the first trimester of pregnancy. The TCR was taken from a female donor with multiple sclerosis, enrolled in a pregnancy study. CDR3 region: CASSPLAGGSYEQYF. The DNA of the CDR3 is TGTGCCAGCAGCCCATTAGCGGGGGGTTCCTACGAGCAGTACTTC.